These T cell receptor beta chains were read from a single sample in a study of shared clonotypes between healthy human individuals. This table comes from immunoSEQ multiplex PCR, and its TCRdb copy is limited to in-frame clones, with some not included. The repertoire consists of about 980,000 clones, with 60% to 85% occurring once and the leading ten covering roughly 1.5%. Source material: memory CD4+ T cells sorted from blood. These receptors were collected from a man younger than 35 in good health. CDR3s leave out the opening cysteine and the closing phenylalanine or tryptophan. The order of the fields is D gene, J gene, CDR3 length, V gene, CDR3 protein. The D gene is left open where the match is weak.

>.|TRBJ1-4|11|TRBV29-1
SIADGVYEKLF
>.|TRBJ1-4|14|TRBV11-2
ASRSRSGGTNEKLF
>.|TRBJ1-1|11|TRBV14
ASSQDPTGRAF
>.|TRBJ2-6|16|TRBV2
ASSIEGAGFSGANVLT
>TRBD1|TRBJ2-2|12|TRBV19
ASGDRANTGELF
>.|TRBJ2-7|13|TRBV6-6
ASSYPTGSSYEQY
>TRBD1|TRBJ1-1|10|TRBV6-1
ASSTGGTEAF
>.|TRBJ2-3|12|TRBV7-2
ASSPSTFTDTQY
>TRBD2|TRBJ2-1|13|TRBV19
ASSIRTSGFNEQF
>.|TRBJ2-5|13|TRBV7-2
ASSLREGAIETQY
>TRBD2|TRBJ2-1|14|TRBV6-6
ASSYIAGAFYNEQF
>TRBD1|TRBJ1-4|13|TRBV6-5
ASSYSGTGDEKLF